The clone carrying this T cell receptor (beta chain) occurred once. The antigen is not known. Reverse transcription of roughly 0.45 to 1 ug RNA was performed with random hexamers. TCR beta CDR3 was amplified by immunoSEQ covering 54 Vbeta and 13 Jbeta. From the immunoSEQ multiplex PCR reads, TCRdb called clonotypes with MiXCR, one entry per CDR3 protein. Among about 160,000 distinct CDR3 sequences, approximately 90% were seen once, and the ten largest hold under 0.085%. CD8+ and CD4+ blood T cells underwent TCR beta sequencing. While serving as controls, healthy donors were matched for age and sex. Germline assignment: CDR1 GTSNPN and CDR2 SVGIG (reference sequence). V was pared by 3 bases and J by 0 bases, with 5 bases between. There are 12 residues in the CDR3. The data originate from a study of CD8 T cells in Susac syndrome. Findings and limits, study-wide: The relatively small number of individuals in the TCR sequencing and HLA analysis was acknowledged by the study.

This chain links TRBV30 with TRBJ1-1; D call uncertain. This TCR derives from a human donor in good health. The sequenced sample was CD4+ T cells from PBMCs. The CDR3 nucleotides are TGTGCCTGGAGGAAGGTGAACACTGAAGCTTTCTTT. Protein product: CAWRKVNTEAFF.